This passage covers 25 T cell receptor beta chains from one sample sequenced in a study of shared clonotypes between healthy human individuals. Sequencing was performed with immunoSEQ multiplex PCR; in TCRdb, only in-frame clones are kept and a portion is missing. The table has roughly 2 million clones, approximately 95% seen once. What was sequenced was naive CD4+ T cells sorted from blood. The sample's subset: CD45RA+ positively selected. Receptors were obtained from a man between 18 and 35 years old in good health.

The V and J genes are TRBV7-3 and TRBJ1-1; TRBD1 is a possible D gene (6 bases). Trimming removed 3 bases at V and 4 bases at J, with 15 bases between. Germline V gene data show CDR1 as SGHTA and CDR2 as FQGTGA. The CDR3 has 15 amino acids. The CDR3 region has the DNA TGTGCCAGCAGCTTCTCACCGGGGGCCGGCACTGAAGCTTTCTTT. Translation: CASSFSPGAGTEAFF.

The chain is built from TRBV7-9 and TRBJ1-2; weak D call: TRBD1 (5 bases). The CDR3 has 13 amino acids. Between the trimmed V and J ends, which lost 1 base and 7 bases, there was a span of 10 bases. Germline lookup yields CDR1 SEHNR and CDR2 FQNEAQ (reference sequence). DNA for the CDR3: TGTGCCAGCAGCTTAGACTCTGGGGGTGGCTACACCTTC. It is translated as CASSLDSGGGYTF. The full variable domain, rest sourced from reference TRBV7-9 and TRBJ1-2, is DTGVSQNPRHKITKRGQNVTFRCDPISEHNRLYWYRQTLGQGPEFLTYFQNEAQLEKSRLLSDRFSAERPKGSFSTLEIQRTEQGDSAMYLCASSLDSGGGYTFGSGTRLTVV.

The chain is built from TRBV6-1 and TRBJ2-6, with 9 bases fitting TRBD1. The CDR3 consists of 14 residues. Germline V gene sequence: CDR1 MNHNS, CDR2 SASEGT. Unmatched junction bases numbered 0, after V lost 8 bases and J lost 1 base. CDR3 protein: CASGTGSGANVLTF. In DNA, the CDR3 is TGTGCCAGCGGGACAGGGTCTGGGGCCAACGTCCTGACTTTC.

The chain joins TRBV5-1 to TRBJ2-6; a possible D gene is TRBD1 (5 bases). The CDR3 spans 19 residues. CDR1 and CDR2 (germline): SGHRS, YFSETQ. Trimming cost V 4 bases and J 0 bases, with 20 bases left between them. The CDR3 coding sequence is TGCGCCAGCAGCCACTTTCAGGGAAGGCCCAACTCTGGGGCCAACGTCCTGACTTTC. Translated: CASSHFQGRPNSGANVLTF.

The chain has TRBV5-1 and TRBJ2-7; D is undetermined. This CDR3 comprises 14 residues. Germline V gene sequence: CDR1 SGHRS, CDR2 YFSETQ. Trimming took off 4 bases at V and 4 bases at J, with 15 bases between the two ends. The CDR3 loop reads CASSRAGSSYEQYF. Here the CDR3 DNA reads TGCGCCAGCAGCCGGGCTGGTTCATCTTACGAGCAGTACTTC.

The CDR3 loop reads CAWSVAGGGWGEYF. The CDR3 DNA follows: TGTGCCTGGAGTGTAGCGGGAGGCGGTTGGGGGGAGTACTTC. The V gene is TRBV30, the J gene TRBJ2-7; 9 nucleotides agree with TRBD2. This CDR3 region has 14 residues. The V and J ends lost 0 bases and 11 bases, in that order; junction bases with no gene match: 11. From germline, CDR1 is GTSNPN and CDR2 SVGIG (reference sequence).

CDR3 nucleotides: TGTGCCAGCAGCCGGGACAGATCCTATGGCTACACCTTC. The encoded protein is CASSRDRSYGYTF. The V gene is TRBV14, the J gene TRBJ1-2; the match to TRBD1 covers 7 bases. Germline assignment: CDR1 SGHDN and CDR2 FVKESK. The V segment lost 4 bases and the J segment 4 bases; nucleotides outside the gene matches: 3. The CDR3 covers 13 residues.

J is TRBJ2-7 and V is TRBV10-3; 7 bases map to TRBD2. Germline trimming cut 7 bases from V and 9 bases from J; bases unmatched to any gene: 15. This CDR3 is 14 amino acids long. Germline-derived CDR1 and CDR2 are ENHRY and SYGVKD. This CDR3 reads CAITSDGAGRGQYF. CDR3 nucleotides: TGTGCCATCACCTCAGACGGGGCAGGGAGGGGGCAGTACTTC.

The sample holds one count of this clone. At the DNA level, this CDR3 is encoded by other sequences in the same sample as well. CDR3 in DNA: TGTGCCAGCTCACCACGTACCGATACGCAGTATTTT. This encodes CASSPRTDTQYF. V is TRBV18 and J is TRBJ2-3; D is unresolved. The length of the CDR3 is 12 residues. Germline CDR1 is KGHSH and CDR2 is LQKENI. Between the trimmed V and J ends, which lost 1 base and 6 bases, there was a span of 5 bases.

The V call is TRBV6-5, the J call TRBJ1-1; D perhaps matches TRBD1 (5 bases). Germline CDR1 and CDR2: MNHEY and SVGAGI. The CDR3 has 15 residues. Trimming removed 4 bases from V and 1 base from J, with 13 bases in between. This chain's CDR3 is CASSLSTGGNTEAFF. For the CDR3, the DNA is TGTGCCAGCAGTTTATCCACGGGGGGGAACACTGAAGCTTTCTTT.

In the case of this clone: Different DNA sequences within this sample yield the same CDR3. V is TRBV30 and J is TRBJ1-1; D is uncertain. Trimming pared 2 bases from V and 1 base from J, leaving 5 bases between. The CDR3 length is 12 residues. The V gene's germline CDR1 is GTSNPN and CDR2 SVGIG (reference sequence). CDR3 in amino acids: CAWSPGNTEAFF. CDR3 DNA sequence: TGTGCCTGGAGTCCGGGGAACACTGAAGCTTTCTTT.

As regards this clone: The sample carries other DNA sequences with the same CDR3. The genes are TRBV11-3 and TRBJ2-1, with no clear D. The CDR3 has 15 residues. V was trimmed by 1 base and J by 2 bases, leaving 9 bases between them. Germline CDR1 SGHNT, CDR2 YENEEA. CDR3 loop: CASSLGTDPYNEQFF. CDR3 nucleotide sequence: TGTGCCAGCAGCTTAGGGACGGACCCCTACAATGAGCAGTTCTTC.

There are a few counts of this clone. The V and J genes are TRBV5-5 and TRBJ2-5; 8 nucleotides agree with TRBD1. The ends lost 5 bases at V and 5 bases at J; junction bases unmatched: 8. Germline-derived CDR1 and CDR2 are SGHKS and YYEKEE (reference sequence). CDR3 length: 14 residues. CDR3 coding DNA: TGTGCCAGCAGTCCCCAGGGGGCTAAGGAGACCCAGTACTTC. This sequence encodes CASSPQGAKETQYF.

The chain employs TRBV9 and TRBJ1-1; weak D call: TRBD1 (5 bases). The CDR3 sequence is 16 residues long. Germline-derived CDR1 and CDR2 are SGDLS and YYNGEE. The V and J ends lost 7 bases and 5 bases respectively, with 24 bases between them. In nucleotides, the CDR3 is TGTGCCAGCTCCAAGGGAGGGGTAATGGGTTTGACTGAAGCTTTCTTT. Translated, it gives CASSKGGVMGLTEAFF.

In DNA, the CDR3 is TGTGCCAGTAGTCCCGGGACCGAATCTCTCCGAAACACCATATATTTT. Its translation: CASSPGTESLRNTIYF. J is TRBJ1-3 and V is TRBV19; TRBD1 might be the D (5 bases). The CDR3 is made up of 16 amino acids. The germline CDR1 and CDR2 sequences are LNHDA and SQIVND (reference sequence). V was trimmed by 5 bases and J by 5 bases, leaving 19 bases between them. The variable domain in full, completed from reference TRBV19 and TRBJ1-3, reads DGGITQSPKYLFRKEGQNVTLSCEQNLNHDAMYWYRQDPGQGLRLIYYSQIVNDFQKGDIAEGYSVSREKKESFPLTVTSAQKNPTAFYLCASSPGTESLRNTIYFGEGSWLTVV.

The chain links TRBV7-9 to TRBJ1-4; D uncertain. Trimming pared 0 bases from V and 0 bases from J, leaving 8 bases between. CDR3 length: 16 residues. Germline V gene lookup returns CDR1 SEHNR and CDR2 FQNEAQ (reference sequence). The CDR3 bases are TGTGCCAGCAGCTTAGCGCCGGCAACAACTAATGAAAAACTGTTTTTT. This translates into CASSLAPATTNEKLFF.

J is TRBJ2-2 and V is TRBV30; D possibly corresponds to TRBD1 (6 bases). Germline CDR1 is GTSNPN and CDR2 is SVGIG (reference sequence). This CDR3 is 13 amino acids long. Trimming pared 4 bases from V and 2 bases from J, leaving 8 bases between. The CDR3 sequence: CAWKGGNTGELFF. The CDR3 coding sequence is TGTGCCTGGAAAGGGGGAAACACCGGGGAGCTGTTTTTT.

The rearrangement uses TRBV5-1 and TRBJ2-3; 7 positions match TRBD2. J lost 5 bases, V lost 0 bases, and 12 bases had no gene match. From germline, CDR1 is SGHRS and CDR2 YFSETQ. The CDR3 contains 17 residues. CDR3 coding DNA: TGCGCCAGCAGCTTGGAGGGAGGCCCGAGCGGGGTAGATACGCAGTATTTT. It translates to CASSLEGGPSGVDTQYF. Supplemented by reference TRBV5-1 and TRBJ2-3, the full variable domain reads KAGVTQTPRYLIKTRGQQVTLSCSPISGHRSVSWYQQTPGQGLQFLFEYFSETQRNKGNFPGRFSGRQFSNSRSEMNVSTLELGDSALYLCASSLEGGPSGVDTQYFGPGTRLTVL.

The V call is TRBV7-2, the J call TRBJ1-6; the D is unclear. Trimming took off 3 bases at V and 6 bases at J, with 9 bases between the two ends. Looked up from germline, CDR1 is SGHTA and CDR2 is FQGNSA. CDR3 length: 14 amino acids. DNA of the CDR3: TGTGCCAGCAGCTTGTCCAGTATTAATTCACCCCTCCACTTT. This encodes CASSLSSINSPLHF.

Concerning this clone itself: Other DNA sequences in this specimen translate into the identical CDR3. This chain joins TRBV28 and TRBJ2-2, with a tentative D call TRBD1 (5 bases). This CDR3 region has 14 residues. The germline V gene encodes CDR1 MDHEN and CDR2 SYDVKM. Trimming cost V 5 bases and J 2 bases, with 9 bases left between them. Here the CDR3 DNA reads TGTGCCAGCAGTCCGCAGGGTAACACCGGGGAGCTGTTTTTT. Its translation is CASSPQGNTGELFF.

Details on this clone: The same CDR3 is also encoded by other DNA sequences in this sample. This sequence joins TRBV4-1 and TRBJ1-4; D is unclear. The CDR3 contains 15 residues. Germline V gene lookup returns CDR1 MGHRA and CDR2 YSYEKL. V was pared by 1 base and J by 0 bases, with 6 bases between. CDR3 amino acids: CASSQGGTTNEKLFF. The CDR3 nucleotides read TGCGCCAGCAGCCAAGGTGGGACAACTAATGAAAAACTGTTTTTT.

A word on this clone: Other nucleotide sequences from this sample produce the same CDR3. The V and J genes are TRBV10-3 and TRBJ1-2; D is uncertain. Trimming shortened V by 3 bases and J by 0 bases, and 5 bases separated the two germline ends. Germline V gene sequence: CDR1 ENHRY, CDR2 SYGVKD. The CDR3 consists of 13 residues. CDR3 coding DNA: TGTGCCATCAGTGAAGGGACTAACTATGGCTACACCTTC. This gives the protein CAISEGTNYGYTF.

CDR3 sequence (DNA): TGTGCCAGCAGCTTATCCCCCGCAATATTTGGCTACACCTTC. Translation: CASSLSPAIFGYTF. J is TRBJ1-2 and V is TRBV7-2; no clear D. V dropped 2 bases and J dropped 7 bases, with 14 bases sitting between them. CDR1 and CDR2 from the germline V gene are SGHTA and FQGNSA. There are 14 residues in the CDR3. Full variable domain (rest looked up from reference TRBV7-2 and TRBJ1-2): GAGVSQSPSNKVTEKGKDVELRCDPISGHTALYWYRQSLGQGLEFLIYFQGNSAPDKSGLPSDRFSAERTGGSVSTLTIQRTQQEDSAVYLCASSLSPAIFGYTFGSGTRLTVV.

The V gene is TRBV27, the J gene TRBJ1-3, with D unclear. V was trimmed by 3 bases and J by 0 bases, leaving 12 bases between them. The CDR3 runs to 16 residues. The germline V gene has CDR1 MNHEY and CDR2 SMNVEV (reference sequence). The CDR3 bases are TGTGCCAGCAGTTTTTTAACAGCTACCTCTGGAAACACCATATATTTT. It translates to CASSFLTATSGNTIYF.

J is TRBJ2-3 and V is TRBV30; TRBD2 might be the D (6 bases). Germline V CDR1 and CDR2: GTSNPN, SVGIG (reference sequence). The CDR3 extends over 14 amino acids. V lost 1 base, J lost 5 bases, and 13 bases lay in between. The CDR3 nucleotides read TGTGCCTGGAGTGAACGGGGGTTGAAAGATACGCAGTATTTT. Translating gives CAWSERGLKDTQYF.